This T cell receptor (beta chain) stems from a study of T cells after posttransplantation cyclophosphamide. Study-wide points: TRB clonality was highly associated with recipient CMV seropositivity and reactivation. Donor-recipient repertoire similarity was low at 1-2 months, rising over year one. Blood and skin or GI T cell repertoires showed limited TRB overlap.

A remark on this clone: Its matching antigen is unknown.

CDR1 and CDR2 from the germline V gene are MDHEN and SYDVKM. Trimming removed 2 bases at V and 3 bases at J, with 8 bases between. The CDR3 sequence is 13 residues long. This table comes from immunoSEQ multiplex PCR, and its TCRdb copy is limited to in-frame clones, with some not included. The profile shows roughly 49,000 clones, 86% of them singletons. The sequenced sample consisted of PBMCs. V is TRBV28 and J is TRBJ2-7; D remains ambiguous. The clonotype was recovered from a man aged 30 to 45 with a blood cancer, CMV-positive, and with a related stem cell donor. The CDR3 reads CASSLRPYYEQYF. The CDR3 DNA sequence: TGTGCCAGCAGTTTACGTCCCTACTACGAGCAGTACTTC.